The entry below describes one TCR beta chain. The authors' processing: How many nucleated cells were present was estimated from reference gene primer amplification. Method: immunoSEQ multiplex PCR; TCRdb's copy keeps in-frame clones and lacks some. From that table come the V and J calls and clone size; the DNA was used to work out D and trimming. Among around 270,000 clones listed, about four fifths were seen once. The sample comes from a study of blood T cell repertoires in COVID-19. Study information: From the United States, Italy and Spain came samples of acute and convalescent COVID-19.

The V gene's germline CDR1 is MNHEY and CDR2 SVGEGT. This CDR3 is 16 amino acids long. Germline trimming cut 0 bases from V and 9 bases from J; bases unmatched to any gene: 8. The chain uses TRBV6-2 or TRBV6-3 and TRBJ1-6; 7 nucleotides align to TRBD1. This sequence originates from a woman between 40 and 50 years old who had recovered from COVID-19. Sequencing input: peripheral blood. The CDR3 sequence: CASSYSPPGQSSPLHF. CDR3 nucleotide sequence: TGTGCCAGCAGTTACTCCCCGCCGGGACAGAGTTCACCCCTCCACTTT.